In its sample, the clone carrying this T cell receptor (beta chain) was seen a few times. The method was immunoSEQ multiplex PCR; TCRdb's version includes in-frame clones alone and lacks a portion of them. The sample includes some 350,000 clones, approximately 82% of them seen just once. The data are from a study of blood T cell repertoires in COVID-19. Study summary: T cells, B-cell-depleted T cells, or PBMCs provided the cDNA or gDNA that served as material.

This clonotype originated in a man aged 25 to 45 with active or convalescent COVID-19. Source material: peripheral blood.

CDR3 bases: TGTGCCAGCAGCCAAGGGACAGGGTCCTACGAGCAGTACTTC. Amino acid sequence: CASSQGTGSYEQYF. This chain uses TRBV7-3 with TRBJ2-7; 9 bases align to TRBD1. Per germline, CDR1 SGHTA and CDR2 FQGTGA. Trimming cost V 5 bases and J 1 base; bases outside gene matches: 3. The CDR3 has 14 residues.